This T cell receptor beta chain was profiled in a study of blood T cell repertoires in COVID-19. The CDR3 extends over 15 amino acids. The germline CDR1 and CDR2 sequences are SNHLY and FYNNEI. The V segment lost 5 bases and the J segment 2 bases; nucleotides outside the gene matches: 6. Assignment of participants to cohorts was predicated upon participant-reported clinical history. Recovered status in Cohort 3 required two negative PCRs, clearance, or symptom resolution. Original data processing: From reference gene primer amplification, estimates of nucleated cell counts were derived. Repertoires were generated with immunoSEQ multiplex PCR, while TCRdb's copy carries only in-frame clones and drops some. That table supplies the V and J calls and clone size; D and trimming were determined from the DNA. The table has 350,000 to 400,000 clones, less than 90% seen once; the top ten hold almost 3%.

This TCR came from a woman in her twenties or thirties who had recovered from COVID-19. Sequenced: PBMCs or T cells enriched from blood (not recorded which). V is TRBV2 and J is TRBJ2-3, with 8 positions matching TRBD2. CDR3 DNA: TGTGCCAGCAGTAGGCGGGGGGCCTCCACAGATACGCAGTATTTT. Translating gives CASSRRGASTDTQYF.